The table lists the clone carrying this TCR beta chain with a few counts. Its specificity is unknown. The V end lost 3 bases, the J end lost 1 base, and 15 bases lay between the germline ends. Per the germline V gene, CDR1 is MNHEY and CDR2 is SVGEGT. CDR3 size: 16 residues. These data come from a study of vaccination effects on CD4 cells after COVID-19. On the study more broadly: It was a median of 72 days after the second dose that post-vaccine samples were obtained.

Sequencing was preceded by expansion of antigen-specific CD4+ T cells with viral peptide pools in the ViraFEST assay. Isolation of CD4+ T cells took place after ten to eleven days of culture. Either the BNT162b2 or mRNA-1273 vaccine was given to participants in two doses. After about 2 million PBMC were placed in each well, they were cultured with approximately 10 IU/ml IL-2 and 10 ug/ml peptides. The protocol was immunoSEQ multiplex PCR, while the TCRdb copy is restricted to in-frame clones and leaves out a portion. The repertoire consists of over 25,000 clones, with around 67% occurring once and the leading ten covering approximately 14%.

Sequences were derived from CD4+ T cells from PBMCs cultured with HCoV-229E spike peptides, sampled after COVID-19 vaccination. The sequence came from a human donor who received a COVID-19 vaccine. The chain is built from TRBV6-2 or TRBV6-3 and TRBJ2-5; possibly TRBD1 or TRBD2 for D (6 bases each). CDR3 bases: TGTGCCAGCAGTTATTTACGCGGGACAACCCAAGAGACCCAGTACTTC. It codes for CASSYLRGTTQETQYF.